The entry below describes one T cell receptor (beta chain). The target antigen is unknown. It was across several immunoSEQ plates that each subset's genomic DNA was evenly split. The protocol was immunoSEQ multiplex PCR, while the TCRdb copy is restricted to in-frame clones and leaves out a portion. Of about 1.5 million clones in the sample, 95% to 99% were seen once. Per germline, CDR1 LNHDA and CDR2 SQIVND (reference sequence). This CDR3 is 15 amino acids long. J was trimmed by 4 bases and V by 0 bases; bases with no gene match: 3. The sample comes from a study of shared clonotypes between healthy human individuals. Study-wide results and limits: Shared clonotypes: roughly 4.7% naive CD4, around 3.4% naive CD8, about 2.5% memory CD4, 0.4% memory CD8. The study found lower generation probabilities in non-shared clonotypes than in those shared by all four donors.

The source is a man under 40 in good health. Source material: naive CD4+ T cells sorted from blood. The subset denotes: CD45RA+ positively selected. This chain uses TRBV19 with TRBJ1-2; TRBD1 aligns across 9 bases. The CDR3: CASSIDLDRGYGYTF. In DNA, the CDR3 is TGTGCCAGTAGTATAGATCTGGACAGGGGCTATGGCTACACCTTC.